This T cell receptor (beta chain) was observed in a study of CD8+ T cells in alopecia areata. Whole-study context: Treated patients were given 5 to 10 mg oral tofacitinib twice daily. General observations from the study: Lesional tissue from the scalp (especially in alopecia totalis/universalis) showed higher clonality than normal scalp.

In the case of this clone: The target antigen is unknown.

TCR sequencing used cDNA made by reverse transcription of extracted RNA. Repertoires were generated with immunoSEQ multiplex PCR, while TCRdb's copy carries only in-frame clones and drops some. This table holds approximately 150,000 clones, 67% found once. The CDR3 is 11 amino acids. V was shortened by 2 bases and J by 8 bases, with 5 bases between the two germline ends. Germline V gives CDR1 SGHRS, CDR2 YFSETQ. Patients with alopecia areata provided lesional scalp punch biopsies as well as peripheral blood. The source material was CD8+ T cells sorted from blood, sampled at week 0. The chain has TRBV5-1 and TRBJ2-1, with no clear D. This clonotype was sampled from a human donor with alopecia areata. The CDR3 region is CASSFRDEQFF. Written as DNA, the CDR3 is TGCGCCAGCAGCTTTAGAGATGAGCAGTTCTTC.